The text below deals with one T cell receptor (beta chain). Compared with the rest of its sample, this clonotype is medium-sized (0.01 to 0.1%). The antigen it recognizes is unknown. No base-level quality is on record; no much larger clone is a single base apart. The intended sense of this specimen's time point label: sample taken at primary tumor resection. Donors were about 70 patients with early-stage, untreated non-small cell lung cancer from the lung TRACERx cohort. Whole RNA extracted from tumor and nontumor lung tissue, or from cryopreserved PBMC samples, was used for TCR sequencing without cell sorting. Only patients for whom sufficient RNA was available from at least two tumor regions were selected for TCR sequencing. Before being selected, tumor and adjacent nontumor lung specimens were reviewed by a lung pathologist. This entry belongs to a study of spatial heterogeneity in lung cancer (dated by TCRdb to the late 2010s). A note on the overall study: Beta-chain transcripts were consistently detected in greater numbers than alpha-chain transcripts, which likely reflects a higher abundance of beta-chain transcripts. TCR transcript counts in tumor regions correlated strongly with a T cell transcriptional module score from matched bulk RNA-seq. In the raw uncorrected reads, each unique combination of TCR and UMI appeared more than ten times on average. In non-small cell lung cancer, the study quantitatively compared TCR alpha and beta repertoires across several tumor regions, matched nontumor lung, and blood. Nonsynonymous mutation counts, determined by whole-exome sequencing of tumor tissue, were related to features of the TCR repertoire. Both alpha and beta chains were TCR-sequenced in approximately 200 tumor regions, about 64 matched nontumor lung samples and 45 to 60 PBMC samples obtained at surgery. Overall study results and their limits: Counts of ubiquitous and regional expanded TCRs correlated with counts of ubiquitous and regional nonsynonymous mutations, respectively. Additional single-cell paired TCR alpha and beta sequencing was considered necessary to confirm, at a functional level, the hypothesis that regional TCRs recognize regional mutations. TCR-seq was estimated to cover only 6% to 7% of tumor T cells for alpha chains and 13% for beta chains. A correlation was observed between the number of expanded intratumoral alpha and beta TCRs and the tumor nonsynonymous mutation count.

Including cysteine and phenylalanine, the CDR3 has 14 amino acids. Left in the record is the CDR3 DNA by itself, 42 bases read in frame from the first base. CDR1 and CDR2 (MNHNY, SVGAGI) derive from the germline V gene (reference sequence). The germline V end is reduced by 6 bases and the J end by 7 bases; junction bases left unmatched: 9. Preparation of the library involved 5' RACE. Sequenced on a NextSeq 500. In the TCR library protocol, a unique molecular identifier was attached to each TCR cDNA molecule so that PCR and sequencing errors could be corrected. Processing in the source paper ran as follows. TCR identification, UMI-based error correction and CDR3 extraction were performed with Decombinator tools. Expanded TCRs were defined as those above a frequency of 2 per 1,000, corresponding to the top 1% of the tumor frequency distribution. Expanded tumor TCRs were classed as regional if statistically deemed absent (corrected P<0.05) from at least one tumor region, otherwise ubiquitous. Renyi diversity was computed with the R vegan package after each repertoire had been subsampled 100 times to 5,000 TCRs. CDR3 similarity networks were built from amino acid triplet string-kernel similarity, with CDR3s being connected when pairwise similarity was above 0.82. Using fastp trimming at Q25 and MiXCR clonotype assembly, TCRdb reanalyzed the public sequencing data and kept in-frame beta chains. Entries that share a CDR3 protein sequence are merged under the most common genes and DNA. These V and J calls derive from TCRdb rather than the authors' analysis. Here the sample has 20,000 to 30,000 distinct CDR3 sequences; approximately 9.5% occur a single time. The top ten clones comprise 7% to 9% of the sample.

The source material was lung tumor tissue, sampled at surgery. The V gene is TRBV6-6 and the J gene is TRBJ2-7; 10 bases in the middle match TRBD2. The clonotype comes from a male donor with early-stage non-small cell lung cancer. The nucleotide sequence is TGTGCCAGCAGAGAAAGCGGGAGGGCCGCTGAGCAGTACTTC. It specifies CASRESGRAAEQYF.